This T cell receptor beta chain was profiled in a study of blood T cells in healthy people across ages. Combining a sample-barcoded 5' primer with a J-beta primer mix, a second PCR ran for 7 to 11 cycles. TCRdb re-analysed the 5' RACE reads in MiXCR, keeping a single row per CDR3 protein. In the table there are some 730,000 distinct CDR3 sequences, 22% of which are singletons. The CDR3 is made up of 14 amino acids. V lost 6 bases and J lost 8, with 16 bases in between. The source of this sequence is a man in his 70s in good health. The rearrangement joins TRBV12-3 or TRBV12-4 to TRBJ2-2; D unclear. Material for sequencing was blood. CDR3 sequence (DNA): TGTGCCAGCAGCCACATCGTTCGAAGAGGGGAGCTGTTTTTT. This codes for CASSHIVRRGELFF.